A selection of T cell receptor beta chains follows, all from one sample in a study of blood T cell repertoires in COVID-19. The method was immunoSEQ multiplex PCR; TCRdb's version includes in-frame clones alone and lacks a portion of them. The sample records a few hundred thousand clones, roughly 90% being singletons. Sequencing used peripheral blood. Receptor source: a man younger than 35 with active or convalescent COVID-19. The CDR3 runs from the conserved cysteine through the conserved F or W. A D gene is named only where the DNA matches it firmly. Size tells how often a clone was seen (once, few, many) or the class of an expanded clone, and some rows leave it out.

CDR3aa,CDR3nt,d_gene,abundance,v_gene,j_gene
CATSRDRHGSYEQYF,TGTGCCACCAGCAGAGATCGGCACGGGTCCTACGAGCAGTACTTC,-,-,TRBV15,TRBJ2-7
CAINSGLDSNQPQHF,TGTGCCATCAACTCGGGACTCGATAGCAATCAGCCCCAGCATTTT,-,-,TRBV10-3,TRBJ1-5
CASSFHSREKLFF,TGTGCCAGCAGTTTCCACAGCAGAGAAAAACTGTTTTTT,-,-,TRBV28,TRBJ1-4
CASSHPGTGAEAFF,TGCGCCAGCAGCCACCCCGGGACAGGGGCCGAAGCTTTCTTT,TRBD1,-,TRBV4-1,TRBJ1-1
CASSYLRGTYNEQFF,TGTGCCAGCAGTTACCTCCGGGGGACCTACAATGAGCAGTTCTTC,-,-,TRBV27,TRBJ2-1
CASSGRGGKLSPYNEQFF,TGTGCCAGCAGTGGCCGGGGGGGCAAGCTTTCCCCCTACAATGAGCAGTTCTTC,TRBD2,-,TRBV2,TRBJ2-1
CASSGDSDTQYF,TGTGCCAGCAGCGGAGATTCAGATACGCAGTATTTT,-,once,TRBV9,TRBJ2-3
CASSLLRERGTEAFF,TGTGCCAGCAGTTTATTGCGGGAGAGGGGCACTGAAGCTTTCTTT,-,-,TRBV27,TRBJ1-1
CATSRGRGGLNTEAFF,TGTGCCACCAGCAGAGGGAGGGGGGGGCTCAACACTGAAGCTTTCTTT,-,-,TRBV15,TRBJ1-1
CASSRLQGLAGGKKETQYF,TGTGCCAGCAGTCGATTACAGGGACTAGCGGGGGGAAAGAAAGAGACCCAGTACTTC,TRBD2,-,TRBV6-6,TRBJ2-5
CASSQLTGTAPSNYGYTF,TGTGCCAGCAGCCAACTGACCGGGACAGCCCCATCTAACTATGGCTACACCTTC,TRBD1,-,TRBV14,TRBJ1-2
CASSQDYPTATSYEQYF,TGCGCCAGCAGCCAAGATTATCCGACAGCGACCTCCTACGAGCAGTACTTC,-,-,TRBV4-3,TRBJ2-7
CASSEPRGLTGSTDTQYF,TGTGCCAGCAGTGAACCTAGGGGGCTCACGGGGAGCACAGATACGCAGTATTTT,TRBD1,-,TRBV2,TRBJ2-3
CASDLGRDNTEAFF,TGTGCCAGCGACTTGGGCAGGGATAACACTGAAGCTTTCTTT,-,-,TRBV19,TRBJ1-1
CASSGVGREAFF,TGTGCCAGCAGCGGCGTTGGCAGGGAAGCTTTCTTT,-,-,TRBV14,TRBJ1-1
CASSGWTGDLLNYGYTF,TGTGCCAGTAGTGGCTGGACAGGGGACCTTTTAAACTATGGCTACACCTTC,TRBD1,once,TRBV19,TRBJ1-2
CASSRSTDTQYF,TGTGCCAGCAGCCGTTCCACAGATACGCAGTATTTT,-,-,TRBV11-2,TRBJ2-3
CASGLSGQGAYEKLFF,TGTGCTAGTGGTTTGTCTGGACAGGGGGCCTATGAAAAACTGTTTTTT,TRBD1,-,TRBV12-5,TRBJ1-4
CASSEYSEGWDGYTF,TGTGCCAGCAGTGAATATTCTGAGGGTTGGGATGGCTACACCTTC,-,-,TRBV25-1,TRBJ1-2
CASSEGQGSYGYTF,TGTGCCAGCAGTGAGGGACAGGGGTCGTATGGCTACACCTTC,TRBD1,-,TRBV6-1,TRBJ1-2
CASSGDRGPNYGYTF,TGTGCCAGCAGCGGGGACAGGGGGCCGAACTATGGCTACACCTTC,TRBD1,-,TRBV9,TRBJ1-2
CASSSGLGYGYTF,TGTGCCAGCAGCTCGGGTCTTGGCTATGGCTACACCTTC,-,-,TRBV11-2,TRBJ1-2